The entry below describes one T cell receptor beta chain. Libraries were prepared by immunoSEQ multiplex PCR; TCRdb keeps only in-frame clonotypes and omits some of them. The sample lists about 140,000 clones, just over 90% seen once, with about 3% in the top ten. The sample comes from a study of T cell responses to AZD1222 COVID-19 vaccine. The sequence came from an adult in good health. The specimen was peripheral blood, collected on day 0 of AZD1222 vaccination.

The CDR3 bases are TGTGTCTCGGGGGGCCTTGGTAATGAAAAACTGTTTTTT. Its translation is CVSGGLGNEKLFF. V is TRBV19 and J is TRBJ1-4; D might be TRBD1 (6 bases). This CDR3 region has 13 residues. The germline V gene has CDR1 LNHDA and CDR2 SQIVND (reference sequence).